This TCR beta chain comes out of a study of T cell responses to AZD1222 COVID-19 vaccine. Study-wide points: Within unmutated variant regions lay the reported targets of nearly half of spike-specific TCRs. Mostly white British, mostly female donors; authors suggested clonal diversity may be underestimated. The study identified only five to seven AZD1222 recipients as seropositive at baseline.

This CDR3 has 14 amino acids. The germline V and J ends were trimmed by 5 bases and 1 base, with 8 bases remaining between them. Germline CDR1 and CDR2: SGHAT and FQNNGV. Second doses were pooled across both intervals (about 4 or about 12 weeks). Repertoires were generated with immunoSEQ multiplex PCR, while TCRdb's copy carries only in-frame clones and drops some. The table lists around 110,000 clones, 90% of them singletons. Regarding this clone: Its cognate antigen is unknown.

Sequencing used peripheral blood, obtained 28 days after the second AZD1222 dose. V and J are TRBV11-2 and TRBJ2-2; the D gene is possibly TRBD2 (6 bases). The sequence was obtained from an adult who received the AZD1222 COVID-19 vaccine. This chain's CDR3 is CASSPGGNTGELFF. CDR3 nucleotides: TGTGCCAGCAGCCCCGGGGGGAACACCGGGGAGCTGTTTTTT. Using reference TRBV11-2 and TRBJ2-2 for the parts outside the CDR3, the full variable domain is EAGVAQSPRYKIIEKRQSVAFWCNPISGHATLYWYQQILGQGPKLLIQFQNNGVVDDSQLPKDRFSAERLKGVDSTLKIQPAKLEDSAVYLCASSPGGNTGELFFGEGSRLTVL.